This TCR beta chain originates from a study of T cells in localized non-small cell lung cancer. Here immunoSEQ multiplex PCR was the method, and the copy in TCRdb shows in-frame clones only, minus some. Altogether 70,000 to 95,000 clones are present, approximately 91% being singletons, with the ten largest covering roughly 3.9%. Study conclusions and caveats: Maximal T cell clonality occurred in uninvolved adjacent lung, with tumor ranking below it. Appearance in adjacent lung was seen for a median approximately 59 of the top 100 tumor clones. Because researchers sequenced only one region of the tumor, heterogeneity is still possible.

With respect to this clone: Its target is not known.

The germline V and J ends were trimmed by 6 bases and 3 bases, with 9 bases remaining between them. The CDR3 sequence is 14 residues long. Germline V CDR1 and CDR2: MNHEY, SVGAGI. The sequence was collected from a woman between 35 and 75 years old with stage II squamous cell lung carcinoma. The genes are TRBV6-5 and TRBJ1-6, with D unresolved. This sample comprised PBMCs, obtained before any cancer treatment. CDR3 coding DNA: TGTGCCAGCAGCGGGCCTCACTATAATTCACCCCTCCACTTT. This translates into CASSGPHYNSPLHF.